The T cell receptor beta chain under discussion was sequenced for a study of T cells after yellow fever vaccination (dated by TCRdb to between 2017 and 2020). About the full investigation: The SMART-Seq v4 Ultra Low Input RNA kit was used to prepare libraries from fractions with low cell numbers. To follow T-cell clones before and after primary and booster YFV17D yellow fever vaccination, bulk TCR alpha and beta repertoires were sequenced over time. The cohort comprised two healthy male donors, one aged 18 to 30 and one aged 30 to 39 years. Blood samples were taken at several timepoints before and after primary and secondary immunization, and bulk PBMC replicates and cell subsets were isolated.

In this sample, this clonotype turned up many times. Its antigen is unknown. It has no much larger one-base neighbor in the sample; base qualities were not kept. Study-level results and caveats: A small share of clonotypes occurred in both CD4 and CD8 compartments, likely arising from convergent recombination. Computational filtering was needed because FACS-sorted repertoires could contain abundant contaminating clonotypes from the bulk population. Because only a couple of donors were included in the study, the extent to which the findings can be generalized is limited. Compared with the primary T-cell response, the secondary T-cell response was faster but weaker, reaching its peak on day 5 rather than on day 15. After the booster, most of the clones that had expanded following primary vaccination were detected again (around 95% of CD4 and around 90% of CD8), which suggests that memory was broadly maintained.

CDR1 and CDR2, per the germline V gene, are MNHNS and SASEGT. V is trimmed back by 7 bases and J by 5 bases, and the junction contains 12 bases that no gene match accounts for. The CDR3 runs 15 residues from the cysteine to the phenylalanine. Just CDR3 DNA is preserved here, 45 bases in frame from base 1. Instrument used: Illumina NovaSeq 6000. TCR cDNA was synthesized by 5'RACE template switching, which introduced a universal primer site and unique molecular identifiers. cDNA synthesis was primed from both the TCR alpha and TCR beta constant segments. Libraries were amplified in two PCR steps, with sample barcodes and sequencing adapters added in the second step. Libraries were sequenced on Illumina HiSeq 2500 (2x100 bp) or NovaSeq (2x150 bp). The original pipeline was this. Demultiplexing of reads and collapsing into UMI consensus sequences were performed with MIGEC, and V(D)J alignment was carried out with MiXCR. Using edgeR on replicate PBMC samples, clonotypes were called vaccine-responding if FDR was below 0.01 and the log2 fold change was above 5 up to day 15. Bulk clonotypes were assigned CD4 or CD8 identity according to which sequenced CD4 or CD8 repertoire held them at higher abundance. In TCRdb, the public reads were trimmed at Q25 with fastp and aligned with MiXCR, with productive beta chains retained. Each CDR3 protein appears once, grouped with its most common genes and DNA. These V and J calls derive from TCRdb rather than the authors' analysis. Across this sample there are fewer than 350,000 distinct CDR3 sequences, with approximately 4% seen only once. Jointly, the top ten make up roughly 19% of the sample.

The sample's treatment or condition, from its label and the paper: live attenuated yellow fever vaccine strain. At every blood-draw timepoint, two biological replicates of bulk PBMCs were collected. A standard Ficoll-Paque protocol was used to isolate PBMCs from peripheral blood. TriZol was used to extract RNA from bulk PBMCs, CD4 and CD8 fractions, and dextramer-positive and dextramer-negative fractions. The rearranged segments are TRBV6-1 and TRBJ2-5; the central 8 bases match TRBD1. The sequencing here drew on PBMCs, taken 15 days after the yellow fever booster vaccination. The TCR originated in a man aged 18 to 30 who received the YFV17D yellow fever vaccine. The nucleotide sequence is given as TGTGCCAGCACTTTCGGACAGGGTCGGGGTGAGACCCAGTACTTC. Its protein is CASTFGQGRGETQYF.